The 3 T cell receptor beta chains in this list originate from one sample, sequenced in a study of CD8 T cells in Susac syndrome (dated by TCRdb to about 2019). Library preparation employed the immunoSEQ multiplex PCR assay. RNA was extracted using the RNeasy kit, and roughly 0.45 to 1 microgram was reverse transcribed with random hexamers. The raw public data were reprocessed by TCRdb itself: fastp quality trimming at Q25, MiXCR clonotype calling, in-frame beta chains only. Duplicate CDR3 protein sequences are folded into a single record with the most common DNA and genes. Counted in this sample were about 210,000 distinct CDR3 sequences; approximately 94% of them appeared once. Around 0.15% of the sample is held by the ten biggest clonotypes. The specimen was CD4+ T cells from PBMCs. The receptors here all came from a human donor with Susac syndrome.

The chain recombines TRBV7-8 with TRBJ2-1; TRBD1 agrees at 11 bases. This CDR3 comprises 15 residues. CDR1 and CDR2 (germline): SGHVS, FQNEAQ. Trimming took 3 bases from V and 4 from J; bases not matched to a gene: 2. DNA for the CDR3: TGTGCCAGCAGCTTGAGGGACAGGGGGTACAATGAGCAGTTCTTC. This encodes CASSLRDRGYNEQFF.

The chain employs TRBV29-1 and TRBJ1-2; 9 positions agree with TRBD1. The CDR3 loop spans 11 amino acids. The germline CDR1 and CDR2 sequences are SQVTM and ANQGSEA. After removal of 3 bases from V and 7 bases from J, the junction contained 0 bases not matched to a gene. The CDR3 is CSVETGGGYTF. CDR3 nucleotide sequence: TGCAGCGTTGAGACAGGGGGTGGCTACACCTTC. The full variable domain, its missing parts supplied by reference TRBV29-1 and TRBJ1-2, is SAVISQKPSRDICQRGTSLTIQCQVDSQVTMMFWYRQQPGQSLTLIATANQGSEATYESGFVIDKFPISRPNLTFSTLTVSNMSPEDSSIYLCSVETGGGYTFGSGTRLTVV.

The gene calls are TRBV5-4 and TRBJ1-4; 7 bases agree with TRBD1. The germline V gene has CDR1 SGHNT and CDR2 YYREEE (reference sequence). V shed 2 bases and J 8 bases; nucleotides not matched to a gene: 9. This CDR3 has 15 residues. The DNA for the CDR3 is TGTGCCAGCAGCTTATACAGGGGAGCGGAAGAAAAACTGTTTTTT. Translating gives CASSLYRGAEEKLFF. The whole variable domain, remainder taken from reference TRBV5-4 and TRBJ1-4, is ETGVTQSPTHLIKTRGQQVTLRCSSQSGHNTVSWYQQALGQGPQFIFQYYREEENGRGNFPPRFSGLQFPNYSSELNVNALELDDSALYLCASSLYRGAEEKLFFGSGTQLSVL.